The clone carrying this T cell receptor (beta chain) has at least ten counts. Its antigen is not identified. Semi-nested PCR with Nested Universal Primer A followed constant-region reverse priming of full-length variable regions. TCRdb re-derived calls from the 5' RACE reads in MiXCR, one entry per CDR3 protein. This sample has 35,000 to 50,000 distinct CDR3 sequences, with roughly a fifth found just once. Germline values: CDR1 DFQATT, CDR2 SNEGSKA (reference sequence). Deletions cut 5 bases from V and 0 bases from J, with 16 bases between. The CDR3 sequence is 15 residues long. Whole-study results and caveats: In terms of TCR gene usage, tumor memory CD4+ T cells clustered together with blood and lymph node memory CD4+ cells, as well as with lymph node naive CD4+ cells. Tumor Treg TCRs overlapped most with tumor naive CD4+ cells.

Tregs were sorted as CD4+CD25+CD127-/low cells. Source material: Tregs sorted from blood. The rearrangement joins TRBV20-1 to TRBJ1-1; D perhaps matches TRBD1 (6 bases). The origin of this receptor is a female donor with breast cancer. CDR3 in DNA: TGCAGTGCTGCCCCTCCTACAGGGCTGAACACTGAAGCTTTCTTT. Protein product: CSAAPPTGLNTEAFF.